A selection of T cell receptor beta chains follows, all from one sample in a study of STAT5B mutations in CD4+ large granular lymphocyte leukemia. TCRdb's table, derived via immunoSEQ multiplex PCR, lists solely in-frame clones and lacks some. The top ten clones hold 1.5% to 2% of a sample with roughly 32,000 clones, about 71% of them seen once. The sequenced sample consisted of CD4+ T cells from blood buffy coats. These receptors were obtained from a human donor in good health. The CDR3 runs from the conserved cysteine through the conserved F or W.

J: TRBJ2-2
V: TRBV10-3
CDR3: CAISRSVLAGGDTGELFF

J: TRBJ2-7
V: TRBV20-1
CDR3: CSLGQYYEQYF

J: TRBJ1-5
V: TRBV10-3
CDR3: CAISEKRTDYNQPQHF

J: TRBJ2-2
V: TRBV7-9
CDR3: CASSHRLAPGELFF

J: TRBJ2-1
V: TRBV29-1
CDR3: CSVRIDRVSRFF

J: TRBJ1-5
V: TRBV6-6
CDR3: CASSYSTGWSNQPQHF

J: TRBJ1-6
V: TRBV28
CDR3: CASSSLRPIGYNSPLHF

J: TRBJ2-7
V: TRBV7-9
CDR3: CASSSRYRGDEQYF

J: TRBJ2-2
V: TRBV5-6
CDR3: CASSYTGPNTGELFF

J: TRBJ2-7
V: TRBV27
CDR3: CASSPKTGDFYEQYF

J: TRBJ1-1
V: TRBV5-1
CDR3: CASSLWGVMNTEAFF

J: TRBJ1-2
V: TRBV20-1
CDR3: CTSARTVDTF

J: TRBJ2-5
V: TRBV7-2
CDR3: CASSLGLAGGETQYF

J: TRBJ2-7
V: TRBV10-1
CDR3: CASSEDLQGAYEQYF

J: TRBJ1-5
V: TRBV7-2
CDR3: CASSLQQGANQPQHF

J: TRBJ1-1
V: TRBV7-2
CDR3: CASSFRGQMNTEAFF

J: TRBJ2-3
V: TRBV5-1
CDR3: CASSLVGDRSTDTQYF

J: TRBJ2-7
V: TRBV5-6
CDR3: CASSPRGETYEQYF

J: TRBJ1-1
V: TRBV7-9
CDR3: CASGASGGRNTEAFF

J: TRBJ2-7
V: TRBV5-4
CDR3: CASSLDGRNEQYF

J: TRBJ1-1
V: TRBV19
CDR3: CASSMWNTEAFF

J: TRBJ1-1
V: TRBV5-1
CDR3: CASSSRGGVTEAFF

J: TRBJ2-5
V: TRBV5-6
CDR3: CASSLDAPRDPQYF

J: TRBJ1-4
V: TRBV5-1
CDR3: CASSLSTYNEKLFF

J: TRBJ1-5
V: TRBV6-1
CDR3: CASSESGAYNQPQHF

J: TRBJ2-5
V: TRBV9
CDR3: CASSGPPGANQETQYF

J: TRBJ1-2
V: TRBV30
CDR3: CAWRMGLEDGYTF

J: TRBJ1-1
V: TRBV5-1
CDR3: CASSLDRTNTEAFF

J: TRBJ2-4
V: TRBV19
CDR3: CASRIQAAANIQYF

J: TRBJ2-7
V: TRBV20-1
CDR3: CSARQGYEQYF

J: TRBJ2-5
V: TRBV11-1
CDR3: CASSLGRGQETQYF

J: TRBJ1-4
V: TRBV19
CDR3: CASSVALGTDQLFF

J: TRBJ1-2
V: TRBV7-8
CDR3: CASSLDRVGGYTF

J: TRBJ2-6
V: TRBV14
CDR3: CASSQARAEPLGANVLTF

J: TRBJ1-3
V: TRBV18
CDR3: CASSPVGVDSGNTIYF

J: TRBJ1-2
V: TRBV4-3
CDR3: CASSQESGSDYGYTF

J: TRBJ2-2
V: TRBV7-7
CDR3: CASSLARGGELFF

J: TRBJ1-5
V: TRBV30
CDR3: CAWSSDSNQPQHF

J: TRBJ2-3
V: TRBV5-8
CDR3: CASSLVRPAADTQYF

J: TRBJ2-7
V: TRBV18
CDR3: CASSPVTGTYEQYF

J: TRBJ1-5
V: TRBV5-4
CDR3: CASSLDREQPQHF

J: TRBJ1-4
V: TRBV29-1
CDR3: CSVVGDPGGRLEKLFF

J: TRBJ1-2
V: TRBV9
CDR3: CASSVESEPRDYGYTF

J: TRBJ2-3
V: TRBV5-1
CDR3: CASSLRVLGSDTQYF

J: TRBJ1-5
V: TRBV10-3
CDR3: CATQRQGSQPQHF

J: TRBJ2-7
V: TRBV7-9
CDR3: CASSYGGVSYEQYF

J: TRBJ1-6
V: TRBV2
CDR3: CASIRTGGRNSPLHF

J: TRBJ2-7
V: TRBV5-5
CDR3: CASSSPVGAYEQYF

J: TRBJ2-7
V: TRBV20-1
CDR3: CSASRAYEQYF

J: TRBJ2-7
V: TRBV5-1
CDR3: CASSSPDFTTYEQYF

J: TRBJ2-2
V: TRBV6-5
CDR3: CASSSYGTGELFF

J: TRBJ2-1
V: TRBV2
CDR3: CASKASGGEFF

J: TRBJ1-2
V: TRBV6-5
CDR3: CASTPGQPFYGYTF

J: TRBJ1-1
V: TRBV6-4
CDR3: CASSDRDTLNTEAFF

J: TRBJ1-1
V: TRBV7-9
CDR3: CASSLTGIGTEAFF